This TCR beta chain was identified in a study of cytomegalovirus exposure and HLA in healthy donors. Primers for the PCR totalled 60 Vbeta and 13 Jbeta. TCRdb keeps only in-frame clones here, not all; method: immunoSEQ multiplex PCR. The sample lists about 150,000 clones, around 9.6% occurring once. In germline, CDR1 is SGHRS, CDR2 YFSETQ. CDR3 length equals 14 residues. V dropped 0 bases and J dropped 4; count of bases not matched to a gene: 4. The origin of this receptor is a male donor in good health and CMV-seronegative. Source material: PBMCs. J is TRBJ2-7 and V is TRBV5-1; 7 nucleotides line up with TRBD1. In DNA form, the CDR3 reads TGCGCCAGCAGCTTGGCGACAGGGATGTACGAGCAGTACTTC. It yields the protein CASSLATGMYEQYF. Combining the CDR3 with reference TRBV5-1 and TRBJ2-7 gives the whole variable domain KAGVTQTPRYLIKTRGQQVTLSCSPISGHRSVSWYQQTPGQGLQFLFEYFSETQRNKGNFPGRFSGRQFSNSRSEMNVSTLELGDSALYLCASSLATGMYEQYFGPGTRLTVT.